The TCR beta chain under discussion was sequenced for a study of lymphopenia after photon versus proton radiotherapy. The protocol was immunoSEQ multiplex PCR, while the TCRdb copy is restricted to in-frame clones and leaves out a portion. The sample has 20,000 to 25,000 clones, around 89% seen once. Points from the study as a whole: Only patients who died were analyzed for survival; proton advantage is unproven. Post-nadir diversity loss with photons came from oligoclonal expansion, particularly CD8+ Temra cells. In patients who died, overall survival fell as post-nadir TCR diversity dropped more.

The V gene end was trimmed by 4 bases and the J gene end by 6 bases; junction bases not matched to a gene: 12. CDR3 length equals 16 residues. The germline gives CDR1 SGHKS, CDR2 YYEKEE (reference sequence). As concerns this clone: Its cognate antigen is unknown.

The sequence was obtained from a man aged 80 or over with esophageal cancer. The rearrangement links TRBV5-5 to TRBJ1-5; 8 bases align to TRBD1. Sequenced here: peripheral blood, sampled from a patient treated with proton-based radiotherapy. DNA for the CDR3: TGTGCCAGCAGCCCCGTGGGGGCAGGGGGCTTTCAGCCCCAGCATTTT. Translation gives CASSPVGAGGFQPQHF.